This passage covers 9 T cell receptor beta chains from one sample sequenced in a study of cytomegalovirus exposure and HLA in healthy donors (TCRdb year 2017). The method was the immunoSEQ multiplex PCR assay. For the multiplex PCR, a mixture combining 60 forward primers for TCR Vbeta segments and 13 reverse primers for TCR Jbeta segments was used. Not all clones reach the TCRdb copy of this immuneACCESS table, which keeps in-frame sequences only. Checked studies attribute under half of the gap to unresolved V genes and leave the rest unexplained. The sample profile shows 110,000 to 150,000 clones; about 71% of them were found once. The ten biggest clones cover about 2.2% of the sample. The source material was PBMCs. The receptors come from a woman aged 60-70 years in good health and CMV-seropositive.

This sequence joins TRBV11-2 and TRBJ1-1; D uncertain. The CDR3 sequence is 14 residues long. Germline CDR1 reads SGHAT; CDR2 reads FQNNGV. V lost 1 base and J lost 6, with 12 bases in between. Here the CDR3 reads CASSLGHLGAEAFF. The CDR3 nucleotides are TGTGCCAGCAGCTTAGGACACTTGGGAGCTGAAGCTTTCTTT.

The V call is TRBV11-1, the J call TRBJ1-1; weak D call: TRBD1 (6 bases). The CDR3 spans 13 residues. Germline CDR1 SGHAT, CDR2 FQDESV (reference sequence). Trimming shortened V by 3 bases and J by 5 bases, and 10 bases separated the two germline ends. CDR3 bases: TGTGCCAGCAGCTTGAGAGGGGGTACTGAAGCTTTCTTT. It specifies CASSLRGGTEAFF.

The rearrangement joins TRBV7-3 to TRBJ1-1; 9 bases line up with TRBD1. V lost 2 bases to trimming and J lost 2 bases; unmatched junction nucleotides: 3. This CDR3 has 15 residues. CDR1 and CDR2 (germline): SGHTA, FQGTGA. The chain's CDR3 is CASSLGTGGNTEAFF. Here the CDR3 DNA reads TGTGCCAGCAGCTTAGGCACAGGGGGCAACACTGAAGCTTTCTTT.

This chain joins TRBV5-8 and TRBJ2-1; the D gene is possibly TRBD2 (6 bases). Per germline, CDR1 SGHTS and CDR2 YDEGEE. V was shortened by 2 bases and J by 6 bases, with 9 bases between the two germline ends. The CDR3 runs to 13 residues. CDR3 DNA sequence: TGTGCCAGCAGCTTCGGGAGACTCAATGAGCAGTTCTTC. Protein product: CASSFGRLNEQFF.

The chain couples TRBV6-5 to TRBJ1-2, with 9 bases that match TRBD1. The length of the CDR3 is 16 residues. Trimming cost V 0 bases and J 5 bases; bases outside gene matches: 7. Germline V gives CDR1 MNHEY, CDR2 SVGAGI. The CDR3 DNA sequence: TGTGCCAGCAGTTACTCCTATCACGGACAGGGGTATGGCTACACCTTC. Translation: CASSYSYHGQGYGYTF.

The chain links TRBV7-9 to TRBJ1-5; D is unclear. Trimming cost V 2 bases and J 4 bases, with 9 bases left between them. Per germline, CDR1 SEHNR and CDR2 FQNEAQ (reference sequence). The CDR3 has 14 residues. This chain's CDR3 is CASSLSQANQPQHF. The CDR3 DNA sequence: TGTGCCAGCAGCTTATCGCAGGCAAATCAGCCCCAGCATTTT.

The V and J genes are TRBV18 and TRBJ1-1; TRBD1 might be the D (6 bases). CDR1 KGHSH and CDR2 LQKENI come from the germline V gene. There are 14 residues in the CDR3. V was pared by 3 bases and J by 3 bases, with 11 bases between. CDR3 sequence: CASSPNRADTEAFF. The CDR3 DNA follows: TGTGCCAGCTCACCCAACAGGGCGGACACTGAAGCTTTCTTT.

This chain connects TRBV2 to TRBJ2-7; TRBD2 is a possible D gene (6 bases). V lost 7 bases, J lost 0 bases, and 19 bases lay in between. Germline loops: CDR1 SNHLY, CDR2 FYNNEI. There are 16 residues in the CDR3. The DNA of the CDR3 is TGTGCCAGCACACCATCCGGGACTTCGAGCTCCTACGAGCAGTACTTC. Translation gives CASTPSGTSSSYEQYF.

The rearrangement joins TRBV19 to TRBJ1-1; D is perhaps TRBD1 (5 bases). The CDR3 covers 11 residues. The V end lost 8 bases, the J end lost 5 bases, and 9 bases lay between the germline ends. Germline V CDR1 and CDR2: LNHDA, SQIVND (reference sequence). CDR3 nucleotides: TGTGCCAGTCATGGGGCTACTGAAGCTTTCTTT. Residues: CASHGATEAFF.